This T cell receptor beta chain was sequenced during a study of identifying expanded T cells in peripheral blood. V was cut by 1 base and J by 0 bases, with 5 bases left in between. Germline V lookup: CDR1 SEHNR, CDR2 FQNEAQ (reference sequence). The CDR3 extends over 14 amino acids. Study-level points and caveats: Clone count variance between roughly two-week samples rose with total template count.

Libraries were prepared by immunoSEQ multiplex PCR; TCRdb keeps only in-frame clonotypes and omits some of them. The data show some 120,000 clones, around four fifths seen once. Concerning this clone itself: Antigen: not known.

The rearrangement uses TRBV7-9 and TRBJ2-3; no definite D call. This receptor was obtained from a person aged 18 to 75 in good health. The sample was blood. The DNA for the CDR3 is TGTGCCAGCAGCTTAGGGAGAAGCACAGATACGCAGTATTTT. This codes for CASSLGRSTDTQYF.